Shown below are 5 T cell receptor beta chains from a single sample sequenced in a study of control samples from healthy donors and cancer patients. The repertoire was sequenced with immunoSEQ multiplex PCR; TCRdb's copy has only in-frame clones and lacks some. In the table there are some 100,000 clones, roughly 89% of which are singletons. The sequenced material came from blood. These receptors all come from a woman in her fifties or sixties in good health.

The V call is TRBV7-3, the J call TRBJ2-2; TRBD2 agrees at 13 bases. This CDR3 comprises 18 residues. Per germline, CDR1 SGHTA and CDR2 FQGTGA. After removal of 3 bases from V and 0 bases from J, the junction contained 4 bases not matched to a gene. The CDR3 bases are TGTGCCAGCAGCTTCACGGGGACTAGCGGGACGAACACCGGGGAGCTGTTTTTT. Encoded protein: CASSFTGTSGTNTGELFF.

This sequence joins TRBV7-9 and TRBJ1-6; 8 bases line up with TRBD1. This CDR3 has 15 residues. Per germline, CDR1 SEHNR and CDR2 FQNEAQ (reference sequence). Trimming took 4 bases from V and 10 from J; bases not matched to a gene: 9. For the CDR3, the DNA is TGTGCCAGCAGCTGGACAGGGTACCCTCGGTCACCCCTCCACTTT. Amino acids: CASSWTGYPRSPLHF. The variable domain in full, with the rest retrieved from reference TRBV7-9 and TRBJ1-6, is DTGVSQNPRHKITKRGQNVTFRCDPISEHNRLYWYRQTLGQGPEFLTYFQNEAQLEKSRLLSDRFSAERPKGSFSTLEIQRTEQGDSAMYLCASSWTGYPRSPLHFGNGTRLTVT.

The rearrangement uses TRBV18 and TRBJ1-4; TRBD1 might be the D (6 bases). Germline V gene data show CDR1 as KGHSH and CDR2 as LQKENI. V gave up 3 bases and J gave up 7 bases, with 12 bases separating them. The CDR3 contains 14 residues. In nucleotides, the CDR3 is TGTGCCAGCTCACCGCAGGGGATGGCTGAAAAACTGTTTTTT. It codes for CASSPQGMAEKLFF.

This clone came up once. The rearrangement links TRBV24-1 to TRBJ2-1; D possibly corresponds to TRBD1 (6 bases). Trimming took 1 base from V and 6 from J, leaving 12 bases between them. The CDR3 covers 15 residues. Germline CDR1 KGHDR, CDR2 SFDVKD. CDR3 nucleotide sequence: TGTGCCACCAGTGATTTACAGGGAAACCTCAATGAGCAGTTCTTC. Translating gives CATSDLQGNLNEQFF.

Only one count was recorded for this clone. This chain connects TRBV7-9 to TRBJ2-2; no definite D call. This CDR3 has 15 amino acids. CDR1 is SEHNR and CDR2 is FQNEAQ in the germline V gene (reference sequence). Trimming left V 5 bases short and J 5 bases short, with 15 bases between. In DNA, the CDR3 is TGTGCCAGCAGCCGCCCCCAGGTCGGAACCGGGGAGCTGTTTTTT. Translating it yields CASSRPQVGTGELFF. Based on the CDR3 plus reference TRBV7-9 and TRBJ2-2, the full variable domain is DTGVSQNPRHKITKRGQNVTFRCDPISEHNRLYWYRQTLGQGPEFLTYFQNEAQLEKSRLLSDRFSAERPKGSFSTLEIQRTEQGDSAMYLCASSRPQVGTGELFFGEGSRLTVL.